This T cell receptor beta chain appears in the sequencing data of a study of OX40 agonist ivuxolimab in advanced cancers. Libraries were prepared by immunoSEQ multiplex PCR; TCRdb keeps only in-frame clonotypes and omits some of them. This sample carries more than 80,000 clones, more than 80% of them seen once, and the ten largest clones take roughly 9.4%. Germline V gene data show CDR1 as MDHEN and CDR2 as SYDVKM. The V end lost 2 bases, the J end lost 4 bases, and 12 bases lay between the germline ends. This CDR3 is 15 amino acids long. The chain uses TRBV28 and TRBJ1-5; the D gene is possibly TRBD1 (5 bases). The sample was CD4+ or CD8+ T cells sorted from blood, taken in a trial of the OX40 agonist ivuxolimab. This sequence originates from an adult with an advanced solid tumor such as melanoma, head and neck, liver or kidney cancer. The CDR3 DNA reads as TGTGCCAGCAGTTTAGGCCAGGGAGGGAATCAGCCCCAGCATTTT. Translating it yields CASSLGQGGNQPQHF.